These 29 T cell receptor beta chains were all obtained from the same sample, sequenced in a study of graft-versus-host responses after intestinal transplantation. TCRdb's copy holds only in-frame clones and misses some; the assay was immunoSEQ multiplex PCR. The table records 80,000 to 95,000 clones, around 93% of them present only once. Which antigens these TCRs recognize remains unknown. The specimen comprised unstimulated CD8+ T cells sorted from spleen or lymph node cells, sampled before intestinal transplant. These receptors all come from a human donor who received an intestinal transplant.

The genes are TRBV27 and TRBJ2-7; D might be TRBD2 (5 bases). In germline, CDR1 is MNHEY, CDR2 SMNVEV (reference sequence). Trimming removed 2 bases at V and 7 bases at J, with 18 bases between. This CDR3 is built from 15 residues. The CDR3 coding sequence is TGTGCCAGCAGTTTAAAAAGCGGCCCCACAACTGAGCAGTACTTC. It codes for CASSLKSGPTTEQYF.

The chain employs TRBV4-3 and TRBJ1-1; 7 bases align to TRBD1. Germline V CDR1 and CDR2: LGHNA, YSLEER. With V trimmed by 3 bases and J by 3 bases, 4 bases remained unmatched. This CDR3 has 14 amino acids. This CDR3 reads CASSQWQGDTEAFF. DNA for the CDR3: TGCGCCAGCAGCCAGTGGCAGGGGGACACTGAAGCTTTCTTT.

The V and J genes are TRBV5-6 and TRBJ1-5, with a tentative D call TRBD1 (5 bases). V lost 5 bases, J lost 1 base, and 13 bases lay in between. Germline-derived CDR1 and CDR2 are SGHDT and YYEEEE. The CDR3 runs to 15 residues. The CDR3 loop is CASRQYRLSNQPQHF. The CDR3 nucleotides are TGTGCCAGCAGACAATACAGGCTAAGCAATCAGCCCCAGCATTTT.

This clone has a single count. Sequence at one end of the junction differs from germline and may be a read error. This chain links TRBV5-4 with TRBJ2-7; a weak D match, TRBD1 (5 bases). This CDR3 has 11 amino acids. Per germline, CDR1 SGHNT and CDR2 YYREEE (reference sequence). For the CDR3, the DNA is TGTGCCAGCAGCTTTGGGGCCCAGCTGTCCTTC. It translates to CASSFGAQLSF.

The chain uses TRBV10-3 and TRBJ1-3; possibly TRBD1 for D (5 bases). The CDR3 runs 14 residues. The germline CDR1 and CDR2 sequences are ENHRY and SYGVKD. Trimming left V 6 bases short and J 0 bases short, with 9 bases between. In DNA form, the CDR3 reads TGTGCCATCAGGCCCGACAGCTCTGGAAACACCATATATTTT. It yields the protein CAIRPDSSGNTIYF.

The V gene is TRBV9, the J gene TRBJ1-1, with 11 bases matching TRBD1. CDR1 is SGDLS and CDR2 is YYNGEE in the germline V gene. J lost 4 bases, V lost 4 bases, and 3 bases had no gene match. This CDR3 contains 14 residues. The CDR3 DNA reads TGTGCCAGCAGCTCCGGGACAGGGGGCACTGAAGCTTTCTTT. Its protein is CASSSGTGGTEAFF.

This clone was counted between two and nine times. The chain recombines TRBV7-2 with TRBJ2-1, with D tentatively TRBD2 (6 bases). CDR1 and CDR2 from the germline V gene are SGHTA and FQGNSA. The CDR3 extends over 15 amino acids. Trimming cost V 5 bases and J 5 bases, with 16 bases left between them. The CDR3 coding sequence is TGTGCCAGCAGCCGAGGACCCCTAGCGAACAATGAGCAGTTCTTC. Its translation is CASSRGPLANNEQFF. Using reference TRBV7-2 and TRBJ2-1 for the parts outside the CDR3, the full variable domain is GAGVSQSPSNKVTEKGKDVELRCDPISGHTALYWYRQSLGQGLEFLIYFQGNSAPDKSGLPSDRFSAERTGGSVSTLTIQRTQQEDSAVYLCASSRGPLANNEQFFGPGTRLTVL.

The chain is built from TRBV7-6 and TRBJ1-1, with 8 bases matching TRBD1. Per germline, CDR1 SGHVS and CDR2 FNYEAQ. The CDR3 covers 14 residues. V shed 6 bases and J 5 bases; nucleotides not matched to a gene: 8. CDR3 in amino acids: CASRPGGAATEAFF. CDR3 nucleotide sequence: TGTGCCAGCAGGCCAGGGGGCGCGGCGACTGAAGCTTTCTTT.

The V call is TRBV7-9, the J call TRBJ2-5; D not resolved. This CDR3 has 13 amino acids. Trimming removed 5 bases at V and 3 bases at J, with 10 bases between. Germline CDR1 and CDR2: SEHNR and FQNEAQ (reference sequence). For the CDR3, the DNA is TGTGCCAGCAGCCTAGGGTTAGAAGAGACCCAGTACTTC. Encoded protein: CASSLGLEETQYF.

This clone occurred once. The chain carries TRBV9 and TRBJ2-7; perhaps TRBD2 as D (5 bases). Germline lookup yields CDR1 SGDLS and CDR2 YYNGEE. The V end was cut by 4 bases, the J end by 0 bases, with 11 bases between. The CDR3 totals 14 residues. CDR3 sequence reads: CASSPPGNSYEQYF. CDR3 nucleotides: TGTGCCAGCAGCCCGCCGGGGAACTCCTACGAGCAGTACTTC.

This rearrangement joins TRBV7-9 to TRBJ1-1, with D possibly being TRBD1 (5 bases). V lost 2 bases and J 8 bases, leaving 12 bases between the germline ends. This CDR3 contains 13 residues. Germline V lookup: CDR1 SEHNR, CDR2 FQNEAQ (reference sequence). CDR3 sequence reads: CASSLMTAQEAFF. The CDR3 bases are TGTGCCAGCAGCTTAATGACAGCCCAGGAAGCTTTCTTT.

This clone showed up just a few times. The chain recombines TRBV13 with TRBJ1-2, with 9 bases aligning to TRBD1. The CDR3 covers 15 residues. The ends lost 4 bases at V and 3 bases at J; junction bases unmatched: 6. CDR1 is PRHDT, CDR2 FYEKMQ, per germline (reference sequence). This chain's CDR3 is CASSSLRTGDYGYTF. CDR3 in DNA: TGTGCCAGCAGCTCACTCCGGACAGGGGACTATGGCTACACCTTC. The complete variable domain, with remaining parts taken from reference TRBV13 and TRBJ1-2, reads AAGVIQSPRHLIKEKRETATLKCYPIPRHDTVYWYQQGPGQDPQFLISFYEKMQSDKGSIPDRFSAQQFSDYHSELNMSSLELGDSALYFCASSSLRTGDYGYTFGSGTRLTVV.

The chain has TRBV7-2 and TRBJ1-4; D is possibly TRBD1 (6 bases). Trimming left V 1 base short and J 7 bases short, with 10 bases between. The CDR3 runs 14 residues. From germline, CDR1 is SGHTA and CDR2 FQGNSA. The CDR3 region is CASSLVQGSEKLFF. As DNA, the CDR3 is TGTGCCAGCAGCTTAGTACAGGGTAGTGAAAAACTGTTTTTT.

A remark on this clone: This sample also contains other DNA sequences that code for the same CDR3. The chain joins TRBV14 to TRBJ2-7; 8 nucleotides agree with TRBD1. V shed 4 bases, J shed 2 bases, and the junction held 4 bases outside the gene matches. The CDR3 is made up of 14 amino acids. Germline V gene data show CDR1 as SGHDN and CDR2 as FVKESK. In nucleotides, the CDR3 is TGTGCCAGCAGCCCTGGACAGGGTCCCTACGAGCAGTACTTC. Protein product: CASSPGQGPYEQYF.

J is TRBJ2-3 and V is TRBV18; D uncertain. The CDR3 is 15 amino acids. The V end was cut by 1 base, the J end by 0 bases, with 8 bases between. CDR1 is KGHSH and CDR2 is LQKENI in the germline V gene. CDR3 nucleotide sequence: TGTGCCAGCTCACCACGTCAGACTAGCACAGATACGCAGTATTTT. Protein: CASSPRQTSTDTQYF.

The rearrangement uses TRBV5-6 and TRBJ2-7, with D maybe TRBD1 (6 bases). V dropped 1 base and J dropped 5 bases, with 13 bases sitting between them. The CDR3 loop spans 14 amino acids. Germline values: CDR1 SGHDT, CDR2 YYEEEE. The DNA for the CDR3 is TGTGCCAGCAGCTTGACCCCCAGGGGCCACGAGCAGTACTTC. Its protein is CASSLTPRGHEQYF. Filled out from reference TRBV5-6 and TRBJ2-7, the complete variable domain reads DAGVTQSPTHLIKTRGQQVTLRCSPKSGHDTVSWYQQALGQGPQFIFQYYEEEERQRGNFPDRFSGHQFPNYSSELNVNALLLGDSALYLCASSLTPRGHEQYFGPGTRLTVT.

The chain links TRBV7-6 to TRBJ1-3; possibly TRBD1 for D (5 bases). Germline V gives CDR1 SGHVS, CDR2 FNYEAQ. The CDR3 runs 18 residues. Trimming cost V 2 bases and J 0 bases, with 17 bases left between them. The CDR3 spells CASSLFGGGSDSGNTIYF. The CDR3 region has the DNA TGTGCCAGCAGCTTATTCGGTGGGGGGTCCGACTCTGGAAACACCATATATTTT.

The chain joins TRBV11-2 to TRBJ2-7, with 8 positions matching TRBD1. J gave up 2 bases and V 1 base, and 4 bases lay outside the gene matches. CDR1 is SGHAT and CDR2 is FQNNGV in the germline V gene. This CDR3 is 15 amino acids long. Written as DNA, the CDR3 is TGTGCCAGCAGCTTAGTCAGGGGGCCAACCTACGAGCAGTACTTC. Encoded protein: CASSLVRGPTYEQYF.

This clone came up once. This sequence joins TRBV5-5 and TRBJ2-2, with D perhaps TRBD2 (6 bases). Germline values: CDR1 SGHKS, CDR2 YYEKEE (reference sequence). V gave up 6 bases and J gave up 1 base, with 13 bases separating them. The CDR3 length is 15 residues. In nucleotides, the CDR3 is TGTGCCAGCATCCACGGGGACTTGAACACCGGGGAGCTGTTTTTT. Protein: CASIHGDLNTGELFF.

V and J are TRBV6-5 and TRBJ1-4; 8 bases fit TRBD1. Trimming cost V 5 bases and J 8 bases; bases outside gene matches: 7. CDR1 is MNHEY and CDR2 is SVGAGI in the germline V gene. The length of the CDR3 is 14 residues. The chain's CDR3 is CASSLKDRVEKLFF. The DNA of the CDR3 is TGTGCCAGCAGTCTTAAGGACAGGGTAGAAAAACTGTTTTTT.

The gene calls are TRBV9 and TRBJ2-3; 9 nucleotides match TRBD2. The germline gives CDR1 SGDLS, CDR2 YYNGEE. This CDR3 region has 14 residues. V lost 3 bases, J lost 5 bases, and 4 bases stayed unmatched. In nucleotides, the CDR3 is TGTGCCAGCAGCGGCGGGGGGGCGGGAGATACGCAGTATTTT. Its translation: CASSGGGAGDTQYF.

J is TRBJ2-1 and V is TRBV10-1; D is perhaps TRBD1 (5 bases). This CDR3 comprises 12 residues. Germline CDR1 and CDR2: WNHNN and SYGVQD (reference sequence). Trimming removed 5 bases at V and 4 bases at J, with 6 bases between. CDR3 region: CASSTGYNEQFF. The CDR3 nucleotides read TGCGCCAGCAGTACAGGATACAATGAGCAGTTCTTC.

The chain recombines TRBV14 with TRBJ1-2, with a weak D call TRBD1 (6 bases). V was shortened by 1 base and J by 4 bases, with 13 bases between the two germline ends. The CDR3 sequence is 15 residues long. Germline V gene lookup returns CDR1 SGHDN and CDR2 FVKESK. The CDR3, as DNA: TGTGCCAGCAGCCAAGTTGGGGGCGCTAGCTATGGCTACACCTTC. It specifies CASSQVGGASYGYTF. Supplemented by reference TRBV14 and TRBJ1-2, the full variable domain reads EAGVTQFPSHSVIEKGQTVTLRCDPISGHDNLYWYRRVMGKEIKFLLHFVKESKQDESGMPNNRFLAERTGGTYSTLKVQPAELEDSGVYFCASSQVGGASYGYTFGSGTRLTVV.

V usage is TRBV27 and J usage is TRBJ2-1; 7 bases are a match to TRBD2. Germline assignment: CDR1 MNHEY and CDR2 SMNVEV (reference sequence). This CDR3 spans 17 amino acids. After removal of 7 bases from V and 2 bases from J, the junction contained 14 bases not matched to a gene. CDR3: CASTQLGEAGTYNEQFF. The CDR3 DNA is TGTGCCAGCACCCAATTGGGGGAAGCGGGGACCTACAATGAGCAGTTCTTC.

This rearrangement joins TRBV11-2 to TRBJ2-7, with D perhaps matching TRBD1 (7 bases). Germline CDR1 reads SGHAT; CDR2 reads FQNNGV. The V end lost 1 base, the J end lost 0 bases, and 10 bases lay between the germline ends. This CDR3 spans 15 amino acids. CDR3 residues: CASSLGQGLSYEQYF. In DNA form, the CDR3 reads TGTGCCAGCAGCTTAGGACAGGGACTCTCCTACGAGCAGTACTTC.

In its sample, this clone was seen once. DNA for the CDR3: TGTGCCAGCAAAAAGGAGAGGGAGGTATTATGGAATGAGCAGTTCTTC. Its translation: CASKKEREVLWNEQFF. This chain uses TRBV7-9 with TRBJ2-1; D may be TRBD2 (6 bases). V dropped 7 bases and J dropped 7 bases, with 23 bases sitting between them. This CDR3 has 16 amino acids. Germline assignment: CDR1 SEHNR and CDR2 FQNEAQ (reference sequence). The full variable domain, in which reference TRBV7-9 and TRBJ2-1 provide the parts outside the CDR3, is DTGVSQNPRHKITKRGQNVTFRCDPISEHNRLYWYRQTLGQGPEFLTYFQNEAQLEKSRLLSDRFSAERPKGSFSTLEIQRTEQGDSAMYLCASKKEREVLWNEQFFGPGTRLTVL.

The table lists this clone with a count of one. The V call is TRBV9, the J call TRBJ2-7, with 8 nucleotides matching TRBD1. Germline assignment: CDR1 SGDLS and CDR2 YYNGEE. CDR3 size: 14 residues. The V segment lost 2 bases and the J segment 3 bases; nucleotides outside the gene matches: 4. The CDR3 coding sequence is TGTGCCAGCAGCGTCGGACAGGGCGGCTACGAGCAGTACTTC. Protein: CASSVGQGGYEQYF.

The count of this clone is one. The J gene is TRBJ2-3, the V gene TRBV2, with 10 bases that match TRBD2. CDR3 size: 17 residues. The germline CDR1 and CDR2 sequences are SNHLY and FYNNEI. The junction had 13 bases not matched to a gene; V was cut back by 8 bases and J by 2 bases. CDR3 loop: CASCRSPSGGNTDTQYF. The DNA of the CDR3 is TGTGCCAGCTGCCGCAGCCCTAGCGGGGGTAACACAGATACGCAGTATTTT.

By sample share, this clone is medium-sized. The genes are TRBV10-3 and TRBJ1-1; TRBD1 matches at 8 bases. Germline V gene data show CDR1 as ENHRY and CDR2 as SYGVKD. The CDR3 runs 20 residues. Trimming took 3 bases from V and 0 from J; bases not matched to a gene: 18. CDR3 amino acids: CAISDTEIQLSGQVNTEAFF. The CDR3 DNA reads as TGTGCCATCAGTGATACGGAAATACAATTATCGGGACAGGTGAACACTGAAGCTTTCTTT.